What follows is one T cell receptor (beta chain) and its context. Its antigen remains unknown. This sample stems from a study of naive CD8 T cells in extremely preterm neonates. Study-wide results and limits: The authors flagged variable productive template counts in preterm samples. Compared with older groups, preterm CDR3s were shorter, with fewer N additions and less trimming.

This CDR3 is 16 amino acids long. V dropped 2 bases and J dropped 6; count of bases not matched to a gene: 9. The V gene's germline CDR1 is MDHEN and CDR2 SYDVKM. Here immunoSEQ multiplex PCR was the method, and the copy in TCRdb shows in-frame clones only, minus some. The sample includes several thousand clones, about 98% of them seen just once. Live Annexin V-negative naive CD3+CD8+CD45RA+CCR7+ T cells were sorted. This chain connects TRBV28 to TRBJ2-3; 9 bases are a match to TRBD2. This TCR was sampled from a human donor in good health. Source material: naive CD8+ T cells from blood. The CDR3 sequence: CASSLVLAGFWDTQYF. The DNA for the CDR3 is TGTGCCAGCAGTTTAGTCCTAGCGGGATTTTGGGATACGCAGTATTTT.